This T cell receptor beta chain was captured by sequencing in a study of beta chain features in type 1 diabetes. At the level of the study: Roughly 98 million sorted cells were examined across all samples. Overall study findings and caveats: A definitive answer on HLA type influencing TCRB rearrangement was not reached here.

The entirety of the isolated RNA underwent reverse transcription, so expressed TCRB transcripts were sequenced. Clones were sequenced by immunoSEQ multiplex PCR, and TCRdb holds only the in-frame ones, with some missing. The sample has approximately 380,000 clones, about 14% seen once. In the case of this clone: What it binds is not known.

Every donor provided one heparinised blood draw, which averaged around 120 mL. Once sorted, every population was more than 98% pure. Per the germline V gene, CDR1 is SGDLS and CDR2 is YYNGEE. This CDR3 region has 14 residues. Trimming removed 3 bases from V and 7 bases from J; junction bases left unmatched: 5. Sequencing used naive CD4+ T cells from blood. The TCR was taken from a woman under 30 in good health. The genes are TRBV9 and TRBJ2-1; 9 bases match TRBD1. The CDR3 loop is CASSARQGVNEQFF. CDR3 nucleotides: TGTGCCAGCAGCGCCCGACAGGGGGTGAATGAGCAGTTCTTC.